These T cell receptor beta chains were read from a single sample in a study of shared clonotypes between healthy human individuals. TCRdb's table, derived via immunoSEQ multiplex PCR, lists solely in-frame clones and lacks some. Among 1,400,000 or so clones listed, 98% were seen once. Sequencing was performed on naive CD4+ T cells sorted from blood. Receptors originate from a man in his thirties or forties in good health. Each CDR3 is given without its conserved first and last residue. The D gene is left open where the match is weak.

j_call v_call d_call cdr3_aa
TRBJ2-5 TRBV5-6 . ASSWTRGQETQY
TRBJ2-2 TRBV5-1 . ASSFGGNTGELF
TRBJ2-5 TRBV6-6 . ASSLDYFETQY
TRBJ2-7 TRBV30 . AWTYRASYEQY
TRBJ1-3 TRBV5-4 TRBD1 ASSLNRGLSGNTIY
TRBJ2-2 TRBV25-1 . ASSRVGATGELF
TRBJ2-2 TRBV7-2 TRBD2 ASSLVKLAGEYTGELF
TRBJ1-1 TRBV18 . ASSLKLGGMNTEAF
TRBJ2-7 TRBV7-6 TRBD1 ASSLRQGAYEQY
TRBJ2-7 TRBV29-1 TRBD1 SVDLGTGLIEQY
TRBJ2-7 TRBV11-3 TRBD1 ASRRSDRGNYEQY
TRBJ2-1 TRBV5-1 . ASSLAAGRVHNEQF
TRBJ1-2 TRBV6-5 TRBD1 ASSYGTGASYGYT
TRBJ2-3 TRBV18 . ASSPPVRPGDTQY
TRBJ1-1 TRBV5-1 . ASSLGSNTEAF
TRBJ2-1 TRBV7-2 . ASSLNGISYNEQF
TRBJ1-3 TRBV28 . ASSPPAGLISGNTIY
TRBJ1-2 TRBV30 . AWSVSGPMPAGYGYT
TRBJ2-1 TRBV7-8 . ASSVRVFGDEQF
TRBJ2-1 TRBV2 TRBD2 ASSEAGPGGEQF
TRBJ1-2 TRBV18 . ASSPPAQNYGYT
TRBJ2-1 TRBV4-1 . ASSQVLGTADEQF
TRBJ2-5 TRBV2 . ASTGRETQY
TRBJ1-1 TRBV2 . ASSEFRGGTEAF
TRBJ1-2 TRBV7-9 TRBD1 ASSSASPQGQNYGYT
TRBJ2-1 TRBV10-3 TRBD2 AISDGGSGRVYNEQF
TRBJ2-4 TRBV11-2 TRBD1 ASSQLTGGILAKNIQY
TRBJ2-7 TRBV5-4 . ASSLIGDRDEQY
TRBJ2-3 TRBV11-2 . ASSLGRATSTDTQY
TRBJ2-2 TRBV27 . ASSFEGLGTGELF
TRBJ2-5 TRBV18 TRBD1 ASSRGSGETQY
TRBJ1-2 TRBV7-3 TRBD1 ASSLMAGGDYGYT
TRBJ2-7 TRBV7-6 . ASSLFRSGYEQY
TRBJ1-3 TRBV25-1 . ASSPKVGNGNTIY
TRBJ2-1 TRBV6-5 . ASHRGGVYNEQF
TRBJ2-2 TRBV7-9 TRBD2 ASSLGGLAGDTGELF
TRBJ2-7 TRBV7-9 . ASSRGDTVQY